A selection of T cell receptor beta chains follows, all from one sample in a study of T cell changes during pregnancy in multiple sclerosis. The protocol was immunoSEQ multiplex PCR, while the TCRdb copy is restricted to in-frame clones and leaves out a portion. The sample carries 60,000 to 75,000 clones, under 95% recorded once. The material sequenced was peripheral blood, taken after pregnancy. All receptors come from a female donor with multiple sclerosis, enrolled in a pregnancy study. The CDR3 runs from the conserved cysteine through the conserved F or W. A row's size may be missing; if present it is once, few, many or a size class.

v_call clone_size cdr3_aa
TRBV29-1 . CSVEPRGYYNEQFF
TRBV28 . CASSLRGLATTLGEQYF
TRBV9 once CASSVSGRADNEQFF
TRBV15 . CATSRYRVGKETQYF
TRBV7-9 . CASSQSSGRATGELFF
TRBV28 . CASSFSPTASGSGNEQFF
TRBV28 . CASSSGQRYQPQHF
TRBV19 . CASSTIASGRGDEQFF
TRBV18 . CASSPKQGVLTAFF
TRBV6-1 . CASSEGSMNTEAFF
TRBV18 . CASSPPRGFIDTQYF
TRBV5-1 . CASSLVQGAPGDTEAFF
TRBV5-1 . CASSLGTGEVNEQFF
TRBV12-5 . CASGSPARRGKDLDEQYF
TRBV5-6 . CASSLGSGQETQYF